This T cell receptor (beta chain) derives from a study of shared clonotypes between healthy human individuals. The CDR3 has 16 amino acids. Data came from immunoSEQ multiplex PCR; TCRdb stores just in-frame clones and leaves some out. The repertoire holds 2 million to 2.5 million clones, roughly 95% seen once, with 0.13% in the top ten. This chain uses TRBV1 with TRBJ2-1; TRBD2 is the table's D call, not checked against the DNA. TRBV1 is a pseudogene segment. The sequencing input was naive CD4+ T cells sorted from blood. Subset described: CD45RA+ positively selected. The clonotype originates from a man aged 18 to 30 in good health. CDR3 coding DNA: TGCACCAGCAGCCAAAGGTTTAGCGCCTTGCGGAATGAGCAGTTCTTC. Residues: CTSSQRFSALRNEQFF.